This T cell receptor (beta chain) was recovered during a study of blood T cell repertoires in COVID-19. In the study overall: The United States, Italy and Spain supplied acute and convalescent COVID-19 samples. T cells, B-cell-depleted T cells, or PBMCs supplied cDNA or gDNA.

CDR1 is LNHDA and CDR2 is SQIVND in the germline V gene (reference sequence). There are 14 residues in the CDR3. Trimming cost V 5 bases and J 7 bases; bases outside gene matches: 8. As handled by the study authors: Estimation of nucleated cell counts was performed using reference gene primer amplification. Profiling relied on immunoSEQ multiplex PCR, and the TCRdb table lists in-frame clones only, not all of them. That table supplies the V and J calls and clone size; D and trimming were determined from the DNA. This sample yields 130,000 to 150,000 clones, of which about 86% are seen a single time; over 8% belongs to the top ten.

The sequence was collected from a human donor in a cohort sampled during active COVID-19. The sample was peripheral blood. V usage is TRBV19 and J usage is TRBJ2-1, with 7 bases aligning to TRBD2. The CDR3 nucleotides read TGTGCCAGTAGTCCAAGACTAGCAGGTAATGAGCAGTTCTTC. Protein: CASSPRLAGNEQFF. Filled out from reference TRBV19 and TRBJ2-1, the complete variable domain reads DGGITQSPKYLFRKEGQNVTLSCEQNLNHDAMYWYRQDPGQGLRLIYYSQIVNDFQKGDIAEGYSVSREKKESFPLTVTSAQKNPTAFYLCASSPRLAGNEQFFGPGTRLTVL.